Sequencing of this T cell receptor beta chain was carried out in a study of blood T cell repertoires in COVID-19. The table came from immunoSEQ multiplex PCR; TCRdb's copy has only in-frame clones and leaves some out. This sample carries roughly 59,000 clones, approximately 78% of them seen once, and the ten largest clones take 15% to 19%. Germline CDR1 MNHNS, CDR2 SASEGT. The CDR3 has 16 residues. V was pared by 4 bases and J by 1 base, with 17 bases between. The sequence came from an elderly man with acute or convalescent COVID-19. Sequenced material: peripheral blood. V is TRBV6-1 and J is TRBJ2-7; D perhaps matches TRBD2 (6 bases). The CDR3 here is CASSGRAQGYSYEQYF. In DNA, the CDR3 is TGTGCCAGCAGTGGGAGGGCGCAGGGTTATTCCTACGAGCAGTACTTC.